Only one count was recorded for the clone carrying this T cell receptor (beta chain). The record originates from a study of T cell changes during pregnancy in multiple sclerosis. Germline CDR1 MRHNA, CDR2 SNTAGT. This CDR3 is 15 amino acids long. V lost 4 bases to trimming and J lost 0 bases, with 11 bases between them. Sequenced by immunoSEQ multiplex PCR; TCRdb stores in-frame clones only, minus some. The sample yields roughly 51,000 clones, approximately 94% seen once. The sequences come from CD8+ T cells from peripheral blood mononuclear cells, collected before pregnancy. This clonotype was obtained from a female donor with multiple sclerosis, enrolled in a pregnancy study. The chain links TRBV6-4 to TRBJ2-3, with D uncertain. Here the CDR3 reads CASSALAASTDTQYF. CDR3 sequence (DNA): TGTGCCAGCAGTGCATTAGCAGCTAGCACAGATACGCAGTATTTT.